The clone carrying this T cell receptor (beta chain) was observed at least ten times. The sample originates from a study of human T cells and chemical hapten exposure. V was pared by 4 bases and J by 7 bases, with 13 bases between. This CDR3 is built from 12 residues. Germline V gene lookup returns CDR1 SQVTM and CDR2 ANQGSEA. Time point specified: patch test 1, 2 weeks after DPC sensitization. The sample's treatment: therapeutic diphenylcyclopropenone sensitization with weekly scalp DPC. Blood was collected ahead of every patch test applied. A single record per CDR3 protein comes from TCRdb applying MiXCR to the RACE reads. The repertoire holds about 56,000 distinct CDR3 sequences, with 7% to 10% as singletons.

The source material was whole blood, sampled in connection with sensitization to the hapten diphenylcyclopropenone (DPC). This TCR came from a woman in her thirties or forties with alopecia areata. Some clones in this sample may be carry-over from other donors' samples. The chain carries TRBV29-1 and TRBJ1-1; D not certain. CDR3 loop: CSVVGQASEAFF. In nucleotides, the CDR3 is TGCAGCGTTGTAGGGCAGGCGAGTGAAGCTTTCTTT. Based on the CDR3 plus reference TRBV29-1 and TRBJ1-1, the full variable domain is SAVISQKPSRDICQRGTSLTIQCQVDSQVTMMFWYRQQPGQSLTLIATANQGSEATYESGFVIDKFPISRPNLTFSTLTVSNMSPEDSSIYLCSVVGQASEAFFGQGTRLTVV.